This is a list of T cell receptor beta chains from one sample in a study of neurological immune-mediated disorders. TCRdb re-analysed the 5' RACE reads in MiXCR, keeping a single row per CDR3 protein. Here the sample spans approximately 49,000 distinct CDR3 sequences, approximately 9.1% being singletons. Sequencing was carried out using PBMCs. These receptors all stem from a middle-aged woman in good health. The CDR3 runs from the conserved cysteine through the conserved F or W. D genes are given only for firm matches. Rows may omit the clone size; those that give it use once, few, many or a size class.

J: TRBJ2-1
size: many
D: NA
V: TRBV5-1
CDR3: CASSLGGRGTYNEQFF
DNA: TGCGCCAGCAGCTTGGGTGGAAGGGGGACCTACAATGAGCAGTTCTTC

J: TRBJ1-3
size: once
D: NA
V: TRBV21-1
CDR3: CASSKNVRTAKSSSGNTIYF
DNA: TGTGCCAGCAGCAAAAACGTTCGGACAGCTAAATCTAGCTCTGGAAACACCATATATTTT

J: TRBJ1-5
size: once
D: NA
V: TRBV6-2/TRBV6-3
CDR3: CASSFTEQPQHF
DNA: TGTGCCAGCAGTTTCACAGAACAGCCCCAGCATTTT

J: TRBJ2-1
size: many
D: TRBD2
V: TRBV28
CDR3: CASKAGGPSYGQFF
DNA: TGTGCCAGCAAGGCGGGAGGGCCATCATATGGGCAGTTCTTC

J: TRBJ1-5
size: many
D: NA
V: TRBV12-3/TRBV12-4
CDR3: CASSFAGVNQPQHF
DNA: TGTGCCAGCAGTTTTGCAGGGGTCAATCAGCCCCAGCATTTT

J: TRBJ2-7
size: many
D: TRBD2
V: TRBV5-1
CDR3: CASSWRGTSLIYEQYF
DNA: TGCGCCAGCAGCTGGAGGGGGACTAGCTTAATCTACGAGCAGTACTTC

J: TRBJ1-5
size: many
D: NA
V: TRBV20-1
CDR3: CSASGPPGSNQPQHF
DNA: TGCAGTGCTAGTGGGCCGCCGGGTAGCAATCAGCCCCAGCATTTT

J: TRBJ1-5
size: many
D: NA
V: TRBV21-1
CDR3: CALRQPQHF
DNA: TGTGCCCTCCGACAGCCCCAGCATTTT

J: TRBJ1-2
size: many
D: NA
V: TRBV12-3/TRBV12-4
CDR3: CASTPVGGYGYTF
DNA: TGTGCCAGCACCCCGGTGGGGGGTTACGGCTACACCTTC

J: TRBJ1-3
size: many
D: NA
V: TRBV29-1
CDR3: CSAGKKERNGNTIYF
DNA: TGCAGCGCCGGAAAAAAGGAACGGAATGGAAACACCATATATTTT

J: TRBJ1-1
size: many
D: NA
V: TRBV20-1
CDR3: CSASSPGDRTEAFF
DNA: TGCAGTGCTAGTTCGCCAGGGGATCGAACTGAAGCTTTCTTT

J: TRBJ2-7
size: many
D: TRBD1
V: TRBV12-3/TRBV12-4
CDR3: CASRKGGGQGDEQYF
DNA: TGTGCCAGCCGTAAGGGGGGGGGACAGGGGGACGAGCAGTACTTC

J: TRBJ1-5
size: few
D: NA
V: TRBV30
CDR3: CAWSRDLLSSPNQPQHF
DNA: TGTGCCTGGAGTCGTGACCTGCTCTCCTCCCCAAATCAGCCCCAGCATTTT

J: TRBJ2-5
size: many
D: NA
V: TRBV7-8
CDR3: CASVHRLRGETQYF
DNA: TGTGCCAGCGTCCATCGGCTGCGCGGCGAGACCCAGTACTTC

J: TRBJ2-2
size: many
D: NA
V: TRBV7-8
CDR3: CASSLASTGNTGELFF
DNA: TGTGCCAGCAGCTTAGCTTCGACAGGGAACACCGGGGAGCTGTTTTTT

J: TRBJ2-5
size: few
D: NA
V: TRBV20-1
CDR3: CSARQGFQETQYF
DNA: TGCAGTGCTAGACAGGGCTTCCAAGAGACCCAGTACTTC

J: TRBJ2-1
size: many
D: TRBD1
V: TRBV20-1
CDR3: CSARGTGLYNEQFF
DNA: TGCAGTGCTAGGGGGACAGGGCTCTACAATGAGCAGTTCTTC

J: TRBJ2-7
size: many
D: TRBD1
V: TRBV10-3
CDR3: CAISAMDRSSYEQYF
DNA: TGTGCCATCAGTGCCATGGACAGGAGCTCCTACGAGCAGTACTTC

J: TRBJ2-5
size: many
D: NA
V: TRBV3-1
CDR3: CASSYPASGRNQETQYF
DNA: TGTGCCAGCAGCTATCCTGCCAGCGGTAGAAACCAAGAGACCCAGTACTTC

J: TRBJ1-1
size: many
D: NA
V: TRBV21-1
CDR3: CASIREVNTEAFF
DNA: TGTGCCAGCATAAGGGAGGTGAACACTGAAGCTTTCTTT

J: TRBJ2-6
size: many
D: NA
V: TRBV20-1
CDR3: CSADGHSGANVLTF
DNA: TGCAGTGCTGACGGACACTCTGGGGCCAACGTCCTGACTTTC

J: TRBJ2-1
size: many
D: NA
V: TRBV20-1
CDR3: CSASVVNDEQFF
DNA: TGCAGTGCTAGCGTTGTGAACGATGAGCAGTTCTTC

J: TRBJ2-1
size: few
D: TRBD2
V: TRBV7-9
CDR3: CASRSSGGSSYNEQFF
DNA: TGTGCCAGCAGATCTAGCGGGGGTTCTTCCTACAATGAGCAGTTCTTC

J: TRBJ2-6
size: many
D: NA
V: TRBV7-9
CDR3: CASRDGPISGANVLTF
DNA: TGTGCCAGCAGGGACGGACCGATCTCTGGGGCCAACGTCCTGACTTTC

J: TRBJ2-3
size: many
D: NA
V: TRBV10-3
CDR3: CAISGQGRTDTQYF
DNA: TGTGCCATCAGTGGTCAGGGGAGGACAGATACGCAGTATTTT

J: TRBJ2-5
size: many
D: NA
V: TRBV3-1
CDR3: CASSQGWGLETQYF
DNA: TGTGCCAGCAGCCAAGGGTGGGGGTTGGAGACCCAGTACTTC

J: TRBJ1-3
size: many
D: NA
V: TRBV5-1
CDR3: CASSLEVRPGNTIYF
DNA: TGCGCCAGCAGCTTGGAGGTCAGGCCTGGAAACACCATATATTTT

J: TRBJ2-5
size: medium-sized
D: NA
V: TRBV5-1
CDR3: CASSLEGNSFQETQYF
DNA: TGCGCCAGCAGCTTGGAAGGAAACAGTTTCCAAGAGACCCAGTACTTC

J: TRBJ1-2
size: many
D: TRBD1
V: TRBV7-8
CDR3: CASSFGTGAAYGYTF
DNA: TGTGCCAGCAGCTTTGGGACAGGGGCGGCCTATGGCTACACCTTC

J: TRBJ2-6
size: few
D: NA
V: TRBV12-3/TRBV12-4
CDR3: CASSLGRATGANVLTF
DNA: TGTGCCAGCAGTTTGGGCAGGGCAACTGGGGCCAACGTCCTGACTTTC

J: TRBJ2-6
size: many
D: NA
V: TRBV29-1
CDR3: CSVGTGANVLTF
DNA: TGCAGCGTTGGAACTGGGGCCAACGTCCTGACTTTC

J: TRBJ1-1
size: NA
D: NA
V: TRBV12-3/TRBV12-4
CDR3: CASSLTNRDLNTEAFF
DNA: TGTGCCAGCAGCCTTACCAACAGGGACCTGAACACTGAAGCTTTCTTT

J: TRBJ1-2
size: many
D: NA
V: TRBV20-1
CDR3: CSATKPWGGENYGYTF
DNA: TGCAGTGCCACGAAACCATGGGGGGGCGAGAACTATGGCTACACCTTC

J: TRBJ2-4
size: many
D: NA
V: TRBV10-2
CDR3: CASSESSGVRGAKNIQYF
DNA: TGCGCCAGCAGTGAGTCATCGGGAGTTCGGGGAGCCAAAAACATTCAGTACTTC

J: TRBJ2-7
size: many
D: NA
V: TRBV29-1
CDR3: CSVPTVGKRGHEQYF
DNA: TGCAGCGTTCCGACAGTAGGGAAAAGGGGCCACGAGCAGTACTTC

J: TRBJ2-7
size: many
D: NA
V: TRBV28
CDR3: CASGGTLKGQYF
DNA: TGTGCCAGCGGAGGGACTCTGAAAGGGCAGTACTTC

J: TRBJ2-2
size: many
D: NA
V: TRBV5-1
CDR3: CASSPVGLGRSTNTGELFF
DNA: TGCGCCAGCAGCCCCGTAGGGTTGGGGCGCTCTACGAACACCGGGGAGCTGTTTTTT

J: TRBJ1-1
size: NA
D: NA
V: TRBV12-3/TRBV12-4
CDR3: CASRAQVSDTDAFF
DNA: TGTGCAAGCAGGGCACAGGTCTCGGACACTGACGCTTTCTTT

J: TRBJ2-7
size: many
D: NA
V: TRBV20-1
CDR3: CSARIRGPSDEQYF
DNA: TGCAGTGCTAGGATCAGGGGTCCCTCGGACGAGCAGTACTTC

J: TRBJ1-2
size: NA
D: TRBD1
V: TRBV4-1
CDR3: CASSQPRQGATYGYTF
DNA: TGCGCCAGCAGCCAACCTCGACAGGGGGCGACCTATGGCTACACCTTC

J: TRBJ2-1
size: many
D: TRBD2
V: TRBV20-1
CDR3: CSARSSSGGGNEQFF
DNA: TGCAGTGCTCGGTCGTCTAGCGGAGGTGGGAATGAGCAGTTCTTC

J: TRBJ1-4
size: many
D: NA
V: TRBV5-1
CDR3: CASSALGVMNEKLFF
DNA: TGCGCCAGCAGCGCCCTCGGGGTTATGAATGAAAAACTGTTTTTT

J: TRBJ2-5
size: many
D: NA
V: TRBV9
CDR3: CASSVSGRETQYF
DNA: TGTGCCAGCAGCGTTTCCGGGAGAGAGACCCAGTACTTC

J: TRBJ1-5
size: many
D: NA
V: TRBV7-2
CDR3: CASSSAGQFNQPQHF
DNA: TGTGCCAGCAGCTCCGCGGGCCAGTTCAATCAGCCCCAGCATTTT

J: TRBJ1-2
size: many
D: NA
V: TRBV6-5
CDR3: CASSYSVGGGYGYTF
DNA: TGTGCCAGCAGTTACAGTGTAGGGGGAGGCTATGGCTACACCTTC

J: TRBJ2-7
size: many
D: NA
V: TRBV5-6
CDR3: CASSLVELSSYEQYF
DNA: TGTGCCAGCAGCTTGGTCGAACTAAGCTCCTACGAGCAGTACTTC

J: TRBJ1-4
size: many
D: NA
V: TRBV18
CDR3: CASSPGHPTNEKLFF
DNA: TGTGCCAGCTCACCCGGACACCCAACTAATGAAAAACTGTTTTTT

J: TRBJ2-1
size: few
D: TRBD2
V: TRBV9
CDR3: CASSETSGVGIEQFF
DNA: TGTGCCAGCAGCGAAACTAGCGGGGTGGGTATTGAGCAGTTCTTC

J: TRBJ2-1
size: many
D: NA
V: TRBV10-3
CDR3: CAISESQAPNEQFF
DNA: TGTGCCATCAGTGAGTCACAGGCGCCCAATGAGCAGTTCTTC

J: TRBJ2-3
size: many
D: NA
V: TRBV7-3
CDR3: CASSLTGFSTDTQYF
DNA: TGTGCCAGCAGCTTGACAGGCTTTAGCACAGATACGCAGTATTTT

J: TRBJ1-2
size: many
D: NA
V: TRBV6-6
CDR3: CASSQPGAGYGYTF
DNA: TGTGCCAGCAGTCAACCGGGGGCAGGATATGGCTACACCTTC

J: TRBJ1-1
size: many
D: NA
V: TRBV11-3
CDR3: CASSLGGERTEAFF
DNA: TGTGCCAGCAGCTTAGGGGGGGAAAGAACTGAAGCTTTCTTT